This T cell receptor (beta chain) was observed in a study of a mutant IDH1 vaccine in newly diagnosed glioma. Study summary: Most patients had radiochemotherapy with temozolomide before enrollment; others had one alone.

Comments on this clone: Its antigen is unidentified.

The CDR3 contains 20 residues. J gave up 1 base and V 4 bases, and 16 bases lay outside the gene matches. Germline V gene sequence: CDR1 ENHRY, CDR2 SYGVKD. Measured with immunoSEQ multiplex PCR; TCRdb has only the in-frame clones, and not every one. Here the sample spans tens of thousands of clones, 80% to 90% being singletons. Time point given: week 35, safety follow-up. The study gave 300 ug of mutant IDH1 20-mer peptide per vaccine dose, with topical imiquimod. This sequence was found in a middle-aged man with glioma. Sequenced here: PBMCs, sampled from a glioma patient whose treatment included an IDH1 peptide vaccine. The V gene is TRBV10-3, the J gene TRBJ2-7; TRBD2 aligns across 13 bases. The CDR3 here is CAISVGPGLAGQLRSYEQYF. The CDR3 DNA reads TGTGCCATCAGTGTAGGGCCGGGACTAGCGGGACAACTTAGATCCTACGAGCAGTACTTC.